This T cell receptor (beta chain) is from a study of response to subunit inactivated influenza vaccine. Trimming stripped 7 bases from V and 8 bases from J, with 23 bases between. There are 15 residues in the CDR3. TCRdb recomputed calls from the RT-PCR reads with MiXCR, one row per CDR3 protein. The data show approximately 520,000 distinct CDR3 sequences, around 25% seen once. This sequence joins TRBV12-3 or TRBV12-4 and TRBJ1-2; tentative D call: TRBD1 (5 bases). The source is a man in his forties or fifties who received an inactivated influenza vaccine. Sequenced material: CD4+ T cells sorted from PBMCs, taken about 5 days after vaccination. CDR3 nucleotides: TGTGCCAGCAATCCCCGGTGGGCAGGGACCTACGGCTACACCTTC. This translates into CASNPRWAGTYGYTF.